This record concerns one TCR beta chain sequence. Its antigen is unidentified. MiXCR, applied by TCRdb to the 5' RACE reads, yields one record per CDR3 protein. This sample has some 690,000 distinct CDR3 sequences; approximately 21% occur once, and the top ten carry 4% to 5.5%. The record originates from a study of identical twins. Study outcomes and limitations: Analyses based on zero insertions could be partly confounded by invariant MAIT and iNKT cells. A cross-sectional statistical analysis, not follow-up of the same donors, supported the conclusions.

This sample was also put to use in a study of T cells expressing NK-cell markers. That source adds: Sorted CD3+CD56+NKG2C+, CD3+CD56+NKG2C- and CD3+CD56-NKG2C+ T cells supplied TCR beta repertoires.

This TCR was sampled from a woman in her late teens or twenties in good health. Sequencing input: PBMCs.

The CDR3 bases are TGCAGTGCTCTGGTAGAGACCCAGTACTTC. It translates to CSALVETQYF. The chain employs TRBV20-1 and TRBJ2-5; no reliable D call. The CDR3 contains 10 residues. CDR1 is DFQATT and CDR2 is SNEGSKA in the germline V gene (reference sequence). V was clipped by 5 bases and J by 4 bases, with 5 bases between them.